Sequencing of this T cell receptor beta chain was carried out in a study of spatial heterogeneity in lung cancer. This clonotype was detected ten times or more. Described time point: sample taken at primary tumor resection. In each case, whole RNA from tumor, nontumor lung or frozen PBMC was sequenced unsorted. One entry per CDR3 protein results from TCRdb running MiXCR on the 5' RACE reads. The repertoire has fewer than 25,000 distinct CDR3 sequences, 3% to 3.5% of them found once; the top ten carry about 30%. This CDR3 is 14 amino acids long. Per the germline V gene, CDR1 is LGHDT and CDR2 is YNNKEL (reference sequence). With V trimmed by 6 bases and J by 4 bases, 8 bases remained unmatched.

Sequencing used PBMCs, obtained at surgery. This rearrangement joins TRBV3-1 to TRBJ1-2; TRBD1 aligns across 7 bases. The sequence came from a female donor with early-stage non-small cell lung cancer. The chain's CDR3 is CASRGQLGLYGYTF. The CDR3 DNA reads TGTGCCAGCAGGGGACAGCTGGGCCTCTATGGCTACACCTTC.